This TCR beta chain was sequenced in a study of shared clonotypes between healthy human individuals. Study observations and caveats: Clonotype sharing across donors was expected to vary with sequencing depth. Enrolling few donors narrowed the genetic and exposure-history diversity that was represented.

From germline, CDR1 is SGHRS and CDR2 YFSETQ. The length of the CDR3 is 15 residues. V lost 5 bases, J lost 5 bases, and 20 bases lay in between. Unsorted PBMC DNA was sequenced on ten immunoSEQ deep assay plates. Clones were sequenced by immunoSEQ multiplex PCR, and TCRdb holds only the in-frame ones, with some missing. The table records roughly 480,000 clones, approximately 79% of them present only once. About this clone itself: Its antigen remains unidentified.

The source material was PBMCs. This sequence originates from a woman aged 40 to 50 in good health. Some clones in this sample may be carry-over from other donors' samples. The chain recombines TRBV5-1 with TRBJ2-7; TRBD1 might be the D (7 bases). Here the CDR3 reads CASRFTGTAGDEQYF. CDR3 in DNA: TGCGCCAGCAGATTCACCGGGACAGCGGGTGACGAGCAGTACTTC.